This TCR beta chain originates from a study of regulatory T cells in long-lasting Graves disease. About the study: Graves' patients with a new diagnosis had received antithyroid drugs under 3 months.

CDR3-region Arm-PCR and iRepertoire HTBI primers produced the TCR beta libraries. Each CDR3 protein is one row after TCRdb ran MiXCR on the multiplex PCR reads. This sample carries 400,000 to 500,000 distinct CDR3 sequences, about 17% of them seen once, and the ten largest clones take under 30%. Time point defined: newly diagnosed GD, antithyroid drugs for less than 3 months. RNA extracted from PBMCs served as the sequencing template. There are a few counts of this clonotype. Germline assignment: CDR1 SGHRS and CDR2 YFSETQ. The CDR3 contains 15 residues. The V end was cut by 0 bases, the J end by 6 bases, with 13 bases between. These data were also filed under a second study, of T cells in Graves' hyperthyroidism and ophthalmopathy. As reported in that work: Graves' hyperthyroidism was deemed stable absent ophthalmopathy progression within 18 months. TCR CDR3 regions were first amplified by RT-PCR with HTBI primers.

J is TRBJ2-4 and V is TRBV5-1; possibly TRBD1 for D (7 bases). The sequence was obtained from a woman aged 18 to 35 with Graves disease. This specimen consisted of peripheral blood mononuclear cells (PBMCs), obtained at new diagnosis, from a patient treated with antithyroid drugs. The CDR3, as DNA: TGCGCCAGCAGCTTGGTGCCAGGGGGAGGAAACATTCAGTACTTC. This gives the protein CASSLVPGGGNIQYF.